These 10 T cell receptor beta chains share one sample of origin, sequenced in a study of blood T cell repertoires in COVID-19. Assay used: immunoSEQ multiplex PCR; TCRdb lists only in-frame clones, some missing. The sample shows about 72,000 clones, roughly 87% of them seen only once. The material sequenced was peripheral blood. The receptors stem from a human donor in a cohort sampled during active COVID-19.

The rearrangement joins TRBV6-5 to TRBJ1-1; tentatively, D is TRBD1 (5 bases). Germline V lookup: CDR1 MNHEY, CDR2 SVGAGI. This CDR3 comprises 14 residues. The ends were cut back, 2 bases at V and 3 bases at J, with 10 bases in the middle. For the CDR3, the DNA is TGTGCCAGCAGTTACCAGGGAAGGGACACTGAAGCTTTCTTT. This gives the protein CASSYQGRDTEAFF.

This clone was observed a handful of times. The gene calls are TRBV4-1 and TRBJ2-6; D possibly corresponds to TRBD1 (5 bases). This CDR3 region has 13 residues. Germline V gene data show CDR1 as MGHRA and CDR2 as YSYEKL. Trimming pared 8 bases from V and 3 bases from J, leaving 8 bases between. CDR3 protein: CASQGFGANVLTF. The CDR3 bases are TGCGCCAGCCAGGGTTTTGGGGCCAACGTCCTGACTTTC.

V usage is TRBV6-6 and J usage is TRBJ1-1; D call uncertain. Germline values: CDR1 MNHNY, CDR2 SVGAGI (reference sequence). The CDR3 length is 14 residues. V shed 11 bases and J shed 0 bases, with 16 bases lying between them. CDR3 protein: CASQRGGLNTEAFF. The CDR3 nucleotides are TGTGCCTCACAGCGGGGAGGTCTGAACACTGAAGCTTTCTTT.

This clone occurred many times. This rearrangement joins TRBV5-6 to TRBJ1-2, with a tentative D call TRBD1 (5 bases). The germline CDR1 and CDR2 sequences are SGHDT and YYEEEE. With 2 bases removed from V and 3 bases from J, the gap between germline ends came to 8 bases. This CDR3 contains 13 residues. The DNA for the CDR3 is TGTGCCAGCAGCTTACGGGGGTACTATGGCTACACCTTC. Its translation is CASSLRGYYGYTF.

The chain uses TRBV12-3 or TRBV12-4 and TRBJ2-7; D ambiguous. The CDR3 extends over 11 amino acids. V was clipped by 7 bases and J by 7 bases, with 11 bases between them. The CDR3 sequence is CASTAYGEQYF. CDR3 DNA sequence: TGTGCCAGCACCGCCTACGGGGAGCAGTACTTC.

V usage is TRBV5-4 and J usage is TRBJ2-7; D might be TRBD1 (6 bases). Germline assignment: CDR1 SGHNT and CDR2 YYREEE (reference sequence). The CDR3 contains 12 residues. The ends were cut back, 4 bases at V and 4 bases at J, with 9 bases in the middle. CDR3 residues: CASSVDSYEQYF. CDR3 in DNA: TGTGCCAGCAGCGTGGACAGTTACGAGCAGTACTTC.

The chain uses TRBV4-2 and TRBJ2-3; TRBD2 matches at 12 bases. The germline CDR1 and CDR2 sequences are LGHNA and YNFKEQ. This CDR3 contains 16 residues. With 2 bases clipped from V and 4 bases from J, the junction kept 4 bases outside the gene matches. The CDR3 region is CASSQSASGGADTQYF. As DNA, the CDR3 is TGTGCCAGCAGCCAAAGTGCTAGCGGGGGGGCAGATACGCAGTATTTT.

This chain uses TRBV6-5 with TRBJ2-7; 10 bases line up with TRBD1. The germline V gene has CDR1 MNHEY and CDR2 SVGAGI. Losses at the gene ends were 0 bases for V and 4 bases for J; bases not matched to a gene: 0. The CDR3 extends over 14 amino acids. The CDR3 DNA reads as TGTGCCAGCAGTTACTCGGGACAGGGGTACGAGCAGTACTTC. Its protein is CASSYSGQGYEQYF.

The table lists this clone with a few counts. This chain uses TRBV4-1 with TRBJ2-7, with D tentatively TRBD2 (5 bases). Deletions cut 0 bases from V and 2 bases from J, with 14 bases between. The CDR3 consists of 16 residues. The V gene's germline CDR1 is MGHRA and CDR2 YSYEKL. The CDR3 sequence: CASSQEGRTKAYEQYF. The DNA for the CDR3 is TGCGCCAGCAGCCAAGAGGGGAGAACCAAAGCCTACGAGCAGTACTTC.

The chain recombines TRBV19 with TRBJ2-7; 7 positions agree with TRBD1. CDR3 size: 15 residues. The V and J ends lost 4 bases and 3 bases, in that order; junction bases with no gene match: 9. Germline-derived CDR1 and CDR2 are LNHDA and SQIVND (reference sequence). CDR3 loop: CASSTGTVARYEQYF. The CDR3 nucleotides are TGTGCCAGTAGTACAGGGACAGTCGCCCGCTACGAGCAGTACTTC. Looking up the rest from reference TRBV19 and TRBJ2-7 gives the full variable domain: DGGITQSPKYLFRKEGQNVTLSCEQNLNHDAMYWYRQDPGQGLRLIYYSQIVNDFQKGDIAEGYSVSREKKESFPLTVTSAQKNPTAFYLCASSTGTVARYEQYFGPGTRLTVT.